The 29 T cell receptor beta chains below come from one sample, sequenced in a study of blood T cell repertoires in COVID-19. Method: immunoSEQ multiplex PCR; TCRdb's copy keeps in-frame clones and lacks some. This table holds roughly 100,000 clones, more than 75% found once. The specimen sequenced was peripheral blood. Receptors were obtained from a human donor in a cohort sampled during active COVID-19.

The J gene is TRBJ2-3, the V gene TRBV4-3; 13 bases line up with TRBD2. Germline V gene sequence: CDR1 LGHNA, CDR2 YSLEER. The CDR3 extends over 17 amino acids. Germline trimming cut 2 bases from V and 3 bases from J; bases unmatched to any gene: 5. In DNA form, the CDR3 reads TGCGCCAGCAGCCAATTACTAGCGGGAGGGCAAACAGATACGCAGTATTTT. It codes for CASSQLLAGGQTDTQYF.

The chain links TRBV9 to TRBJ1-2; D gene unclear. V lost 0 bases and J 6 bases, leaving 15 bases between the germline ends. Germline CDR1 reads SGDLS; CDR2 reads YYNGEE. The CDR3 has 15 residues. The CDR3 DNA reads as TGTGCCAGCAGCGTAGCGGACGGGAACCTAAATGGCTACACCTTC. Residues: CASSVADGNLNGYTF.

The chain carries TRBV11-2 and TRBJ2-7; TRBD2 might be the D (6 bases). Germline CDR1 is SGHAT and CDR2 is FQNNGV. The CDR3 sequence is 14 residues long. Deletions cut 2 bases from V and 4 bases from J, with 12 bases between. CDR3 loop: CASSLWEATYEQYF. The CDR3 DNA reads TGTGCCAGCAGCTTATGGGAGGCGACGTACGAGCAGTACTTC.

A single count supports this clone. This chain connects TRBV7-9 to TRBJ2-5; TRBD1 matches at 7 bases. After removal of 5 bases from V and 5 bases from J, the junction contained 8 bases not matched to a gene. Germline V gene data show CDR1 as SEHNR and CDR2 as FQNEAQ (reference sequence). The CDR3 is 14 residues long. The CDR3 loop is CASSTTGTLETQYF. The CDR3 coding sequence is TGTGCCAGCAGCACGACAGGGACATTGGAGACCCAGTACTTC.

The chain recombines TRBV3-1 (or the pseudogene TRBV3-2) with TRBJ2-6, with a weak D call TRBD1 (6 bases). In germline, CDR1 is LGHDT, CDR2 YNNKEL (reference sequence). V lost 2 bases, J lost 8 bases, and 10 bases lay in between. The CDR3 runs to 14 residues. The chain's CDR3 is CASSQTDSSNVLTF. CDR3 nucleotides: TGTGCCAGCAGCCAAACGGACAGCTCCAACGTCCTGACTTTC.

The chain combines TRBV29-1 with TRBJ2-7, with a tentative D call TRBD1 (5 bases). CDR1 and CDR2 from the germline V gene are SQVTM and ANQGSEA. The CDR3 covers 14 residues. Trimming left V 7 bases short and J 4 bases short, with 20 bases between. The CDR3 is CSAEGAEERYEQYF. The CDR3 DNA sequence: TGCAGCGCCGAAGGGGCGGAAGAAAGGTACGAGCAGTACTTC.

J is TRBJ2-2 and V is TRBV24-1, with a possible D match to TRBD2 (5 bases). Germline V gene lookup returns CDR1 KGHDR and CDR2 SFDVKD. The CDR3 covers 15 residues. Trimming cost V 8 bases and J 0 bases, with 12 bases left between them. In DNA, the CDR3 is TGTGCCACCAAAGGTGAGGGCGCGAACACCGGGGAGCTGTTTTTT. Translating it yields CATKGEGANTGELFF.

This clone was seen only once. V gene TRBV25-1 combines with J gene TRBJ2-2, with 8 bases that match TRBD2. V was pared by 5 bases and J by 3 bases, with 2 bases of the junction left unmatched. Germline V CDR1 and CDR2: MGHDK, SYGVNS. This CDR3 is built from 14 residues. CDR3 DNA: TGTGCCAGCAGTCGGGGGGGAGACACCGGGGAGCTGTTTTTT. Encoded protein: CASSRGGDTGELFF.

J is TRBJ2-3 and V is TRBV18; 14 bases fit TRBD2. V shed 2 bases, J shed 2 bases, and the junction held 3 bases outside the gene matches. This CDR3 spans 17 amino acids. CDR1 and CDR2 (germline): KGHSH, LQKENI. The CDR3 DNA reads TGTGCCAGCTCACCAGGACTAGCGGGAGGCCTCACAGATACGCAGTATTTT. Translating it yields CASSPGLAGGLTDTQYF. Complete variable domain (other parts from reference TRBV18 and TRBJ2-3): NAGVMQNPRHLVRRRGQEARLRCSPMKGHSHVYWYRQLPEEGLKFMVYLQKENIIDESGMPKERFSAEFPKEGPSILRIQQVVRGDSAAYFCASSPGLAGGLTDTQYFGPGTRLTVL.

This chain uses TRBV4-2 with TRBJ2-7, with D possibly being TRBD2 (6 bases). The CDR3 consists of 16 residues. V gave up 1 base and J gave up 5 bases, with 18 bases separating them. Germline V gene sequence: CDR1 LGHNA, CDR2 YNFKEQ. The CDR3 is CASSQGSVSGGNEQYF. DNA of the CDR3: TGTGCCAGCAGCCAAGGGTCAGTTAGCGGAGGGAACGAGCAGTACTTC.

This clone was counted a single time. V and J are TRBV6-2 or TRBV6-3 and TRBJ1-1, with 12 nucleotides matching TRBD1. Looked up from germline, CDR1 is MNHEY and CDR2 is SVGEGT. The trim removed 6 bases at V and 11 bases at J, leaving 7 bases unmatched. This CDR3 is 13 amino acids long. Here the CDR3 reads CASSIGTGGLAFF. The CDR3 nucleotides are TGTGCCAGCAGCATTGGGACAGGGGGCTTGGCTTTCTTT.

This rearrangement joins TRBV12-5 to TRBJ2-5; D ambiguous. V dropped 0 bases and J dropped 1 base, with 15 bases sitting between them. Germline V gene sequence: CDR1 LGHNT, CDR2 FRNRAP. The CDR3 is 17 residues long. The CDR3 bases are TGTGCTAGTGGTTTGGTAACTGTGAGAGGTTCCCAAGAGACCCAGTACTTC. This translates into CASGLVTVRGSQETQYF.

This clone was counted a single time. The V and J genes are TRBV5-4 and TRBJ1-2; D gene unclear. From germline, CDR1 is SGHNT and CDR2 YYREEE (reference sequence). This CDR3 has 13 amino acids. Trimming stripped 4 bases from V and 4 bases from J, with 11 bases between. This CDR3 is CASSAGEGYGYTF. DNA for the CDR3: TGTGCCAGCAGCGCGGGCGAGGGCTATGGCTACACCTTC.

The chain combines TRBV5-1 with TRBJ1-2; a weak D match, TRBD1 (6 bases). Germline CDR1 SGHRS, CDR2 YFSETQ. CDR3 length equals 13 residues. V dropped 0 bases and J dropped 6 bases, with 9 bases sitting between them. The CDR3 DNA reads TGCGCCAGCAGCTTGGAACAGGGAGATGGCTACACCTTC. Translated: CASSLEQGDGYTF.

The chain links TRBV7-2 to TRBJ2-1; 7 bases align to TRBD2. The CDR3 length is 15 residues. The J segment lost 8 bases and the V segment lost 1 base, leaving 8 bases of the junction unmatched. Germline-derived CDR1 and CDR2 are SGHTA and FQGNSA. CDR3 in amino acids: CASSLDTREGYEQFF. In DNA, the CDR3 is TGTGCCAGCAGCTTAGATACCAGGGAGGGGTATGAGCAGTTCTTC.

The rearrangement uses TRBV15 and TRBJ2-7; 7 bases map to TRBD2. Germline V lookup: CDR1 LNHNV, CDR2 YYDKDF (reference sequence). CDR3 length: 15 residues. J gave up 2 bases and V 1 base, and 5 bases lay outside the gene matches. As DNA, the CDR3 is TGTGCCACCAGCAGAGGTACTAGCGTCGCCTACGAGCAGTACTTC. This translates into CATSRGTSVAYEQYF.

The CDR3 is CASSKLGQGSYEQYF. CDR3 DNA: TGTGCCAGCAGCAAATTGGGACAGGGTAGCTACGAGCAGTACTTC. V is TRBV21-1 and J is TRBJ2-7; TRBD1 reflects the table's D call only, with no check against the DNA. TRBV21-1 is a recognized pseudogene. The CDR3 totals 15 residues.

This clone was seen once. The chain has TRBV28 and TRBJ2-7; tentative D call: TRBD1 (5 bases). The CDR3 runs 12 residues. The V end lost 5 bases, the J end lost 4 bases, and 9 bases lay between the germline ends. Germline V gene sequence: CDR1 MDHEN, CDR2 SYDVKM. As DNA, the CDR3 is TGTGCCAGCAGTCAGACAGATTACGAGCAGTACTTC. It specifies CASSQTDYEQYF.

The rearrangement links TRBV5-1 to TRBJ2-7, with D hard to call. V lost 4 bases, J lost 0 bases, and 11 bases lay in between. The CDR3 loop spans 14 amino acids. Germline assignment: CDR1 SGHRS and CDR2 YFSETQ. CDR3 amino acids: CASSPSRSSYEQYF. CDR3 in DNA: TGCGCCAGCAGCCCCAGCAGGTCCTCCTACGAGCAGTACTTC.

The rearrangement uses TRBV9 and TRBJ2-1; D call uncertain. The V end was cut by 0 bases, the J end by 0 bases, with 7 bases between. Germline CDR1 reads SGDLS; CDR2 reads YYNGEE. This CDR3 has 15 amino acids. CDR3 sequence (DNA): TGTGCCAGCAGCGTAGGCTCCGGCTCCTACAATGAGCAGTTCTTC. This gives the protein CASSVGSGSYNEQFF.

V is TRBV11-2 and J is TRBJ1-5; D is possibly TRBD1 (5 bases). V lost 5 bases to trimming and J lost 4 bases, with 12 bases between them. Germline assignment: CDR1 SGHAT and CDR2 FQNNGV. The CDR3 is 14 amino acids. In nucleotides, the CDR3 is TGTGCCAGCAGCCTCGGACACGGGAATCAGCCCCAGCATTTT. Translating gives CASSLGHGNQPQHF.

This clone was seen a few times. The chain is built from TRBV7-8 and TRBJ2-7; 12 bases map to TRBD2. The CDR3 runs 18 residues. V dropped 5 bases and J dropped 1; count of bases not matched to a gene: 12. Germline V lookup: CDR1 SGHVS, CDR2 FQNEAQ. This CDR3 reads CASSQLLIGTSGSYEQYF. The CDR3 DNA follows: TGTGCCAGCAGCCAACTACTTATTGGGACTAGCGGGTCCTACGAGCAGTACTTC.

This sequence joins TRBV6-5 and TRBJ1-5; D not certain. The V gene lost 5 bases and the J gene lost 4 bases, with 6 bases spanning the gap. The germline V gene encodes CDR1 MNHEY and CDR2 SVGAGI. The CDR3 totals 12 residues. Written as DNA, the CDR3 is TGTGCCAGCAGTATATTTAATCAGCCCCAGCATTTT. Its translation: CASSIFNQPQHF.

This chain joins TRBV6-6 and TRBJ2-1; D is possibly TRBD1 (5 bases). Trimming removed 6 bases at V and 9 bases at J, with 12 bases between. Germline assignment: CDR1 MNHNY and CDR2 SVGAGI (reference sequence). The CDR3 loop spans 12 amino acids. The CDR3 region has the DNA TGTGCCAGCAGCCCCAGGGATGGTGAGCAGTTCTTC. Translating gives CASSPRDGEQFF.

The J gene is TRBJ1-6, the V gene TRBV5-4; 7 bases are a match to TRBD1. Germline V gene lookup returns CDR1 SGHNT and CDR2 YYREEE (reference sequence). Trimming at V came to 4 bases and at J to 7 bases, leaving 5 bases not matched to a gene. The CDR3 is made up of 14 amino acids. The CDR3 is CASSRDSGNSPLHF. The CDR3, as DNA: TGTGCCAGCAGCAGGGACAGCGGCAATTCACCCCTCCACTTT. Looking up the rest from reference TRBV5-4 and TRBJ1-6 gives the full variable domain: ETGVTQSPTHLIKTRGQQVTLRCSSQSGHNTVSWYQQALGQGPQFIFQYYREEENGRGNFPPRFSGLQFPNYSSELNVNALELDDSALYLCASSRDSGNSPLHFGNGTRLTVT.

This chain joins TRBV7-2 and TRBJ1-2; tentative D call: TRBD1 (6 bases). CDR3 length equals 16 residues. V lost 3 bases and J lost 0, with 14 bases in between. The germline V gene has CDR1 SGHTA and CDR2 FQGNSA. CDR3 coding DNA: TGTGCCAGCAGCTTGAAGACAGGCAGTTCTAACTATGGCTACACCTTC. Its protein product is CASSLKTGSSNYGYTF.

This clone was observed a few times. This chain uses TRBV7-8 with TRBJ1-1, with 7 bases identical to TRBD1. Unmatched junction bases numbered 8, after V lost 6 bases and J lost 7 bases. Germline V gene lookup returns CDR1 SGHVS and CDR2 FQNEAQ. The CDR3 length is 13 residues. The CDR3: CASSRDSDLEAFF. The CDR3 DNA follows: TGTGCCAGCAGTAGGGACAGCGACCTTGAAGCTTTCTTT.

The chain uses TRBV28 and TRBJ2-2, with no clear D. The V end was cut by 6 bases, the J end by 5 bases, with 10 bases between. CDR1 is MDHEN, CDR2 SYDVKM, per germline. The CDR3 contains 13 residues. The CDR3, as DNA: TGTGCCAGCAGACATGAACAAACCGGGGAGCTGTTTTTT. As protein: CASRHEQTGELFF.

V usage is TRBV19 and J usage is TRBJ1-1; D gene uncertain. CDR1 LNHDA and CDR2 SQIVND come from the germline V gene (reference sequence). V lost 0 bases, J lost 0 bases, and 11 bases lay in between. CDR3 length equals 16 residues. The chain's CDR3 is CASSIDSSTLNTEAFF. The CDR3 DNA sequence: TGTGCCAGTAGTATAGATTCAAGCACGTTGAACACTGAAGCTTTCTTT.